This T cell receptor beta chain was obtained from a study of cytomegalovirus exposure and HLA in healthy donors. Study-level information: In a later analysis, it was reported that the 110 or so validation repertoires had been produced on the same platform as the 670 or so repertoires belonging to the first cohort. Broader study findings: Cytomegalovirus-associated TCR beta chains were listed, numbering over 150. A subsequent analysis found that TCR clusters from the first cohort also tended to co-occur in the 90 to 150 validation repertoires, with about 93% of cluster scores above 0.

Using immunoSEQ multiplex PCR, the repertoire was profiled, and TCRdb retains in-frame clones only, with some absent. The sample includes about 38,000 clones, 85% to 95% of them seen just once. The V and J ends lost 3 bases and 9 bases, in that order; junction bases with no gene match: 8. The CDR3 length is 15 residues. CDR1 and CDR2 (germline): SGHRS, YFSETQ. Of note for this clone: Its antigen is unknown.

V is TRBV5-1 and J is TRBJ1-6, with TRBD1 identical over 8 bases. Sequences were obtained from PBMCs. The clonotype comes from a man between 18 and 29 years old in good health and CMV-seronegative. CDR3 in DNA: TGCGCCAGCAGCTCGGGACAGGAGATGACTTCACCCCTCCACTTT. Its protein product is CASSSGQEMTSPLHF.